This T cell receptor (beta chain) was sequenced in a study of blood T cell repertoires in COVID-19. Across the whole study: The cDNA or gDNA used as material had been derived from T cells, B-cell-depleted T cells, or PBMCs.

Each recovered donor of Cohort 3 presented with two negative PCRs, clearance, or symptom resolution. Produced via immunoSEQ multiplex PCR; TCRdb's table is partial and in-frame only. The data hold around 330,000 clones, with about 89% observed a single time. The sequencing sample was made of PBMCs or T cells enriched from blood (not recorded which). The source is a man between 60 and 75 years old who had recovered from COVID-19.

CDR3 nucleotide sequence: TGTGCCAGCAGCGTTCAGGGGAATTCACCCCTCCACTTT. Residues: CASSVQGNSPLHF. The gene calls are TRBV7-2 and TRBJ1-6; TRBD1 might be the D (6 bases). Germline V CDR1 and CDR2: SGHTA, FQGNSA. Trimming took off 5 bases at V and 7 bases at J, with 9 bases between the two ends. The CDR3 totals 13 residues.